This T cell receptor (beta chain) is from a study of control samples from healthy donors and cancer patients. This table comes from immunoSEQ multiplex PCR, and its TCRdb copy is limited to in-frame clones, with some not included. The data show about 190,000 clones, 91% seen once. The germline V and J ends were trimmed by 6 bases and 0 bases, with 18 bases remaining between them. This CDR3 has 17 amino acids. CDR1 is KGHSH, CDR2 LQKENI, per germline. The sequenced material came from blood. This receptor was identified in a man aged 25-45 years in good health. The chain recombines TRBV18 with TRBJ1-5, with D possibly being TRBD1 (5 bases). CDR3 coding DNA: TGTGCCAGCTCCCACCGGGACGGACGATATAGCAATCAGCCCCAGCATTTT. Translation: CASSHRDGRYSNQPQHF.